One and the same sample provided the 10 T cell receptor beta chains below, sequenced in a study of blood T cell repertoires in COVID-19. Clones were sequenced by immunoSEQ multiplex PCR, and TCRdb holds only the in-frame ones, with some missing. Of fewer than 50,000 clones in the sample, about 86% are singletons; the top ten hold around two fifths. Input material: peripheral blood. The receptors here all came from a woman aged 80 or older with active or convalescent COVID-19.

The chain employs TRBV5-1 and TRBJ2-7, with 13 bases fitting TRBD2. This CDR3 is built from 16 residues. Trimming took 4 bases from V and 6 from J; bases not matched to a gene: 10. Germline CDR1 reads SGHRS; CDR2 reads YFSETQ. CDR3 DNA sequence: TGCGCCAGCAGCGAACGGACTAGCGGGAGTCTTACCGAGCAGTACTTC. As protein: CASSERTSGSLTEQYF. The whole variable domain, remainder taken from reference TRBV5-1 and TRBJ2-7, is KAGVTQTPRYLIKTRGQQVTLSCSPISGHRSVSWYQQTPGQGLQFLFEYFSETQRNKGNFPGRFSGRQFSNSRSEMNVSTLELGDSALYLCASSERTSGSLTEQYFGPGTRLTVT.

The chain uses TRBV19 and TRBJ1-6; 8 bases are shared with TRBD1. The CDR3 runs to 15 residues. V shed 3 bases, J shed 7 bases, and the junction held 5 bases outside the gene matches. Per the germline V gene, CDR1 is LNHDA and CDR2 is SQIVND (reference sequence). The CDR3: CASSIRGQANSPLHF. The CDR3 coding sequence is TGTGCCAGTAGTATCCGGGGACAGGCCAATTCACCCCTCCACTTT.

This clone has only a few counts. The chain uses TRBV7-3 and TRBJ1-2, with a possible D match to TRBD1 (5 bases). Germline loops: CDR1 SGHTA, CDR2 FQGTGA. The CDR3 is 13 residues long. Trimming removed 2 bases from V and 7 bases from J, with 11 bases in between. The CDR3 region is CASSLGGGGGYTF. The CDR3 nucleotides read TGTGCCAGCAGCTTAGGCGGGGGTGGTGGCTACACCTTC.

This clone showed up just once. This rearrangement joins TRBV5-1 to TRBJ1-2; no definite D call. The CDR3 contains 13 residues. The V gene's germline CDR1 is SGHRS and CDR2 YFSETQ. Trimming left V 2 bases short and J 6 bases short, with 11 bases between. CDR3 DNA: TGCGCCAGCAGCTTAAGCACCCTCAATGGCTACACCTTC. Translating it yields CASSLSTLNGYTF.

Of note for this clone: Mismatch with germline at one junction end may stem from a read error. The chain carries TRBV18 and TRBJ2-1, with D possibly TRBD2 on 5 matching bases. The CDR3 consists of 14 residues. Germline loops: CDR1 KGHSH, CDR2 LQKENI. The CDR3 DNA reads TGTGCCAGCTCACCTCAGGACTCCAACAATGAGCAGTTCTTC. Residues: CASSPQDSNNEQFF. The whole variable domain, filled in from reference TRBV18 and TRBJ2-1, reads NAGVMQNPRHLVRRRGQEARLRCSPMKGHSHVYWYRQLPEEGLKFMVYLQKENIIDESGMPKERFSAEFPKEGPSILRIQQVVRGDSAAYFCASSPQDSNNEQFFGPGTRLTVL.

The chain uses TRBV28 and TRBJ2-7, with 11 positions matching TRBD2. CDR1 and CDR2 from the germline V gene are MDHEN and SYDVKM. V gave up 6 bases and J gave up 3 bases; unmatched junction bases: 7. The CDR3 sequence is 15 residues long. The CDR3 protein is CASRLIAGGFYEQYF. In DNA, the CDR3 is TGTGCCAGCAGACTAATAGCGGGAGGGTTCTACGAGCAGTACTTC.

The genes are TRBV6-5 and TRBJ2-2; the match to TRBD1 covers 7 bases. Per germline, CDR1 MNHEY and CDR2 SVGAGI. V trimming: 6 bases; J trimming: 5 bases; junction bases outside the gene matches: 6. The CDR3 runs to 14 residues. For the CDR3, the DNA is TGTGCCAGCAGACACCGGGACAGAACCGGGGAGCTGTTTTTT. Encoded protein: CASRHRDRTGELFF.

The chain uses TRBV29-1 and TRBJ2-1, with D maybe TRBD1 (6 bases). The CDR3 has 12 amino acids. V was cut by 7 bases and J by 8 bases, with 15 bases left in between. Germline-derived CDR1 and CDR2 are SQVTM and ANQGSEA. The CDR3 nucleotides read TGCAGCGCAACCCATACAGGGCATGAGCAGTTCTTC. This gives the protein CSATHTGHEQFF.

The V and J genes are TRBV4-2 and TRBJ2-7, with 9 positions matching TRBD2. The CDR3 contains 16 residues. Germline V gene data show CDR1 as LGHNA and CDR2 as YNFKEQ. V was pared by 0 bases and J by 3 bases, with 6 bases of the junction left unmatched. The CDR3 bases are TGTGCCAGCAGCCAAGACCGGCGGGAGGGACACTACGAGCAGTACTTC. This translates into CASSQDRREGHYEQYF.

This chain uses TRBV28 with TRBJ2-1; D is perhaps TRBD2 (6 bases). V was clipped by 6 bases and J by 6 bases, with 18 bases between them. The CDR3 length is 15 residues. The germline V gene has CDR1 MDHEN and CDR2 SYDVKM. The CDR3 loop is CASRLLIGGTNEQFF. CDR3 bases: TGTGCCAGCAGGCTGCTAATCGGCGGGACCAATGAGCAGTTCTTC.